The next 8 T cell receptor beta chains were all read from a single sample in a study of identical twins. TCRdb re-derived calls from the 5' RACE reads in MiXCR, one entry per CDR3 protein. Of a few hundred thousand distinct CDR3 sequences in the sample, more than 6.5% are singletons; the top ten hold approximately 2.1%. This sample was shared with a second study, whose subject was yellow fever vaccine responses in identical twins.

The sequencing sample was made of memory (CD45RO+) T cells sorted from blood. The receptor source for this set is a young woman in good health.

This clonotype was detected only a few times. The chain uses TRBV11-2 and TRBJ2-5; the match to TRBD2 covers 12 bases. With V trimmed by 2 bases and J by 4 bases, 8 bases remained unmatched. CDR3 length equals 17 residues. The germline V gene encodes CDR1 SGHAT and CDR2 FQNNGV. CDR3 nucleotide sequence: TGTGCCAGCAGCTTATCAAGGCTAGCGGGGGGGAGAGAGACCCAGTACTTC. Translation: CASSLSRLAGGRETQYF.

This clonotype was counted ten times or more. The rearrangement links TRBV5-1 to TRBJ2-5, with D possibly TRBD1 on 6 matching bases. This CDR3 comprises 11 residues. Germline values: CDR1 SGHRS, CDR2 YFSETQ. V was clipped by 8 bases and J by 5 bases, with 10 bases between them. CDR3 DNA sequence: TGCGCCAGTCAGGGGCTGGAGACCCAGTACTTC. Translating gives CASQGLETQYF.

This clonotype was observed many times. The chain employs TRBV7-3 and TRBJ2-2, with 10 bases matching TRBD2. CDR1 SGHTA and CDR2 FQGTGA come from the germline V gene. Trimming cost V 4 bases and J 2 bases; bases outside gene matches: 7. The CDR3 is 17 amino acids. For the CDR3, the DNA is TGTGCCAGCAGCTCGGGACTAGCGTACACCAACACCGGGGAGCTGTTTTTT. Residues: CASSSGLAYTNTGELFF.

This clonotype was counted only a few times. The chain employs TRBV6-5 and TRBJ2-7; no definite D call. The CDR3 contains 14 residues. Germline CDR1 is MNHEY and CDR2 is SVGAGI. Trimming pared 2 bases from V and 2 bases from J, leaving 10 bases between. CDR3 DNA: TGTGCCAGCAGTTACGGGTTAGTTCCCTACGAGCAGTACGTC. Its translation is CASSYGLVPYEQYV.

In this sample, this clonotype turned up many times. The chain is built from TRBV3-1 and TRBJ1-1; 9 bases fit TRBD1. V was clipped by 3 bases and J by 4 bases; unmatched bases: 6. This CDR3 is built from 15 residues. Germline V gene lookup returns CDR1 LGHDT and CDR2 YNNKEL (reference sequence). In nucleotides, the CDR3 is TGTGCCAGCAGCCATGGGGACAGGGAGGGCACTGAAGCTTTCTTT. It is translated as CASSHGDREGTEAFF.

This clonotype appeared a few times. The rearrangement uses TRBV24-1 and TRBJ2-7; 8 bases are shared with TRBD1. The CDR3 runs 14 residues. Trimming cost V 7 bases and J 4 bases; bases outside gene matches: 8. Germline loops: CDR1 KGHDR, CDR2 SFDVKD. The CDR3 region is CATSDTGGEYEQYF. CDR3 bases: TGTGCCACCAGCGACACAGGGGGAGAGTACGAGCAGTACTTC.

The CDR3 sequence: CSARDRFDYEQYF. DNA for the CDR3: TGCAGTGCTAGAGATCGGTTCGACTACGAGCAGTACTTC. This chain links TRBV20-1 with TRBJ2-7; D unclear. The length of the CDR3 is 13 residues. From germline, CDR1 is DFQATT and CDR2 SNEGSKA (reference sequence). Trimming took 0 bases from V and 3 from J, leaving 9 bases between them.

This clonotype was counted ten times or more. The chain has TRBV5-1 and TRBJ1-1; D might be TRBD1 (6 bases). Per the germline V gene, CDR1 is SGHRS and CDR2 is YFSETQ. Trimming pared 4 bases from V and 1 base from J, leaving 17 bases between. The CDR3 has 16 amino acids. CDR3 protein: CASSPNPGTRNTEAFF. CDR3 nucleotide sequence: TGCGCCAGCAGCCCAAACCCCGGGACAAGGAACACTGAAGCTTTCTTT.